A single sample is the source of the 26 T cell receptor beta chains below, sequenced in a study of identifying expanded T cells in peripheral blood. Method: immunoSEQ multiplex PCR; TCRdb's copy keeps in-frame clones and lacks some. Of approximately 83,000 clones in the sample, 70% to 90% were seen once. The specimen was blood. All receptors derive from a person between 18 and 75 years old in good health.

The chain links TRBV5-1 to TRBJ2-7, with 11 bases identical to TRBD1. Germline CDR1 is SGHRS and CDR2 is YFSETQ. The J segment lost 4 bases and the V segment lost 7 bases, leaving 10 bases of the junction unmatched. The CDR3 is made up of 15 amino acids. The CDR3, as DNA: TGCGCCAGCTGCGTTAGGACAGGGGGCGGGTACGAGCAGTACTTC. Translated: CASCVRTGGGYEQYF.

The chain uses TRBV7-9 and TRBJ2-3; 8 bases match TRBD2. The CDR3 is made up of 16 amino acids. Trimming removed 1 base from V and 4 bases from J; junction bases left unmatched: 7. Germline V lookup: CDR1 SEHNR, CDR2 FQNEAQ (reference sequence). The CDR3 DNA sequence: TGTGCCAGCAGCTTAGGTGGAGCGGGGGCCCCAGATACGCAGTATTTT. Amino acids: CASSLGGAGAPDTQYF.

The chain links TRBV2 to TRBJ1-2, with a possible D match to TRBD1 (6 bases). V dropped 5 bases and J dropped 2 bases, with 9 bases sitting between them. The CDR3 sequence is 13 residues long. Germline V lookup: CDR1 SNHLY, CDR2 FYNNEI. CDR3 in amino acids: CASSFQGNYGYTF. The CDR3 DNA is TGTGCCAGCAGTTTCCAGGGGAACTATGGCTACACCTTC.

The chain joins TRBV11-2 to TRBJ2-5; the match to TRBD2 covers 7 bases. The CDR3 spans 13 residues. Germline CDR1 and CDR2: SGHAT and FQNNGV. V was pared by 3 bases and J by 7 bases, with 5 bases of the junction left unmatched. CDR3 nucleotide sequence: TGTGCCAGCAGCTTTTCCGGGGAGGGGACCCAGTACTTC. This translates into CASSFSGEGTQYF.

This chain joins TRBV19 and TRBJ1-1, with D perhaps TRBD1 (5 bases). Germline-derived CDR1 and CDR2 are LNHDA and SQIVND (reference sequence). The V end lost 3 bases, the J end lost 2 bases, and 13 bases lay between the germline ends. The CDR3 runs 15 residues. The CDR3 bases are TGTGCCAGTAGTATCGGTGGGGGAGGAAACACTGAAGCTTTCTTT. This translates into CASSIGGGGNTEAFF.

The rearrangement links TRBV28 to TRBJ2-7; tentative D call: TRBD1 (6 bases). The V end lost 7 bases, the J end lost 3 bases, and 13 bases lay between the germline ends. Germline CDR1 MDHEN, CDR2 SYDVKM. The CDR3 sequence is 13 residues long. In DNA, the CDR3 is TGTGCCAGCATGGCAGGGGATAACTACGAGCAGTACTTC. This encodes CASMAGDNYEQYF.

The chain couples TRBV7-2 to TRBJ2-3, with D possibly being TRBD1 (5 bases). Germline-derived CDR1 and CDR2 are SGHTA and FQGNSA. The V gene lost 1 base and the J gene lost 8 bases, with 13 bases spanning the gap. This CDR3 has 14 residues. In DNA, the CDR3 is TGTGCCAGCAGCTTAGATCCAGGGTTGGGTACGCAGTATTTT. It specifies CASSLDPGLGTQYF. Complete variable domain (other parts from reference TRBV7-2 and TRBJ2-3): GAGVSQSPSNKVTEKGKDVELRCDPISGHTALYWYRQSLGQGLEFLIYFQGNSAPDKSGLPSDRFSAERTGGSVSTLTIQRTQQEDSAVYLCASSLDPGLGTQYFGPGTRLTVL.

This sequence joins TRBV6-5 and TRBJ2-3; tentatively, D is TRBD2 (6 bases). The germline V gene encodes CDR1 MNHEY and CDR2 SVGAGI. The CDR3 contains 14 residues. V was trimmed by 6 bases and J by 4 bases, leaving 14 bases between them. CDR3 coding DNA: TGTGCCAGCAGCCGATTCGGGAGAGCAGATACGCAGTATTTT. It yields the protein CASSRFGRADTQYF.

The chain is built from TRBV6-6 and TRBJ2-7, with D hard to call. V lost 3 bases, J lost 5 bases, and 20 bases lay in between. The CDR3 has 16 residues. In germline, CDR1 is MNHNY, CDR2 SVGAGI (reference sequence). CDR3 in amino acids: CASSYVWQREENEQYF. CDR3 sequence (DNA): TGTGCCAGCAGTTATGTGTGGCAGCGCGAGGAGAACGAGCAGTACTTC.

J is TRBJ2-5 and V is TRBV11-2; the match to TRBD2 covers 9 bases. This CDR3 has 13 residues. Trimming cost V 6 bases and J 5 bases; bases outside gene matches: 4. Germline assignment: CDR1 SGHAT and CDR2 FQNNGV. CDR3 in amino acids: CASSLAGWETQYF. Written as DNA, the CDR3 is TGTGCCAGCAGTCTAGCGGGGTGGGAGACCCAGTACTTC.

The chain employs TRBV7-9 and TRBJ1-2; weak D call: TRBD1 (6 bases). From germline, CDR1 is SEHNR and CDR2 FQNEAQ (reference sequence). Trimming left V 5 bases short and J 5 bases short, with 9 bases between. The CDR3 totals 12 residues. The CDR3 coding sequence is TGTGCCAGCAGCCAGACAGGATATGGCTACACCTTC. Encoded protein: CASSQTGYGYTF. Variable domain in full (rest from reference TRBV7-9 and TRBJ1-2): DTGVSQNPRHKITKRGQNVTFRCDPISEHNRLYWYRQTLGQGPEFLTYFQNEAQLEKSRLLSDRFSAERPKGSFSTLEIQRTEQGDSAMYLCASSQTGYGYTFGSGTRLTVV.

This clone was found once. V and J are TRBV6-1 and TRBJ2-1; D gene unclear. Between the trimmed V and J ends, which lost 7 bases and 6 bases, there was a span of 16 bases. Looked up from germline, CDR1 is MNHNS and CDR2 is SASEGT. The CDR3 contains 14 residues. The CDR3 DNA reads as TGTGCCAGCATGAAACCCGCGCAGTCCAATGAGCAGTTCTTC. Encoded protein: CASMKPAQSNEQFF.

The CDR3 bases are TGTGCCAGCAGTGAGGCAGGGGGAACCGGGGAGCTGTTTTTT. Its translation: CASSEAGGTGELFF. V gene TRBV2 combines with J gene TRBJ2-2; 7 bases map to TRBD1. The ends lost 3 bases at V and 5 bases at J; junction bases unmatched: 3. Germline V gives CDR1 SNHLY, CDR2 FYNNEI. The CDR3 runs to 14 residues. Complete variable domain (other parts from reference TRBV2 and TRBJ2-2): EPEVTQTPSHQVTQMGQEVILRCVPISNHLYFYWYRQILGQKVEFLVSFYNNEISEKSEIFDDQFSVERPDGSNFTLKIRSTKLEDSAMYFCASSEAGGTGELFFGEGSRLTVL.

V usage is TRBV6-6 and J usage is TRBJ1-2; 9 nucleotides line up with TRBD1. Germline V CDR1 and CDR2: MNHNY, SVGAGI (reference sequence). There are 14 residues in the CDR3. V trimming: 2 bases; J trimming: 6 bases; junction bases outside the gene matches: 4. The CDR3 DNA reads as TGTGCCAGCAGTTACGTCACAGGGGGCGATGGCTACACCTTC. Translating it yields CASSYVTGGDGYTF.

The chain has TRBV28 and TRBJ2-5; perhaps TRBD1 as D (6 bases). V lost 5 bases and J 3 bases, leaving 16 bases between the germline ends. Germline values: CDR1 MDHEN, CDR2 SYDVKM. The CDR3 extends over 15 amino acids. This CDR3 reads CASSGRGGLEETQYF. The CDR3 bases are TGTGCCAGCAGTGGGCGAGGGGGTTTGGAAGAGACCCAGTACTTC.

The genes are TRBV7-6 and TRBJ1-1, with D possibly being TRBD1 (5 bases). Germline CDR1 SGHVS, CDR2 FNYEAQ. The V end lost 5 bases, the J end lost 6 bases, and 7 bases lay between the germline ends. The CDR3 spans 11 residues. The CDR3 nucleotides are TGTGCCAGCAGCCGGGGCGCTGAAGCTTTCTTT. Protein: CASSRGAEAFF.

This sequence joins TRBV9 and TRBJ2-7; 8 nucleotides agree with TRBD2. CDR3 length: 13 residues. Germline V gene lookup returns CDR1 SGDLS and CDR2 YYNGEE. V was pared by 6 bases and J by 3 bases, with 5 bases of the junction left unmatched. The chain's CDR3 is CASTPGTSYEQYF. As DNA, the CDR3 is TGTGCCAGCACACCGGGGACTAGCTACGAGCAGTACTTC.

The V and J genes are TRBV5-8 and TRBJ2-7, with TRBD1 matching over 10 bases. V shed 0 bases and J 3 bases; nucleotides not matched to a gene: 0. Germline V gene data show CDR1 as SGHTS and CDR2 as YDEGEE. This CDR3 region has 14 residues. CDR3 protein: CASSLGTGGYEQYF. In DNA form, the CDR3 reads TGTGCCAGCAGCTTGGGGACAGGGGGCTACGAGCAGTACTTC. Drawing the rest from reference TRBV5-8 and TRBJ2-7, the complete variable domain is EAGVTQSPTHLIKTRGQQATLRCSPISGHTSVYWYQQALGLGLQFLLWYDEGEERNRGNFPPRFSGRQFPNYSSELNVNALELEDSALYLCASSLGTGGYEQYFGPGTRLTVT.

The sample holds a few counts of this clone. The V and J genes are TRBV7-9 and TRBJ1-5; no clear D. The V gene's germline CDR1 is SEHNR and CDR2 FQNEAQ (reference sequence). Trimming pared 5 bases from V and 3 bases from J, leaving 11 bases between. This CDR3 is built from 14 residues. This CDR3 reads CASSRTETNQPQHF. CDR3 bases: TGTGCCAGCAGCCGGACGGAAACCAATCAGCCCCAGCATTTT.

The chain carries TRBV6-1 and TRBJ2-7; D is undetermined. The CDR3 is 15 residues long. Trimming took off 7 bases at V and 6 bases at J, with 22 bases between the two ends. Germline-derived CDR1 and CDR2 are MNHNS and SASEGT. CDR3 sequence (DNA): TGTGCCAGCACGGAAATGGGATCTCCGATCGGCGAGCAGTACTTC. Translating it yields CASTEMGSPIGEQYF.

In this sample, this clone turned up once. This chain joins TRBV5-4 and TRBJ1-1; D is unresolved. The germline V gene has CDR1 SGHNT and CDR2 YYREEE (reference sequence). This CDR3 comprises 16 residues. The V end was cut by 4 bases, the J end by 1 base, with 17 bases between. In DNA form, the CDR3 reads TGTGCCAGCAGCCCCCCACGTCGGGCGTCGAACACTGAAGCTTTCTTT. This codes for CASSPPRRASNTEAFF.

This rearrangement joins TRBV10-3 to TRBJ1-2; 8 bases are a match to TRBD1. V was clipped by 3 bases and J by 3 bases; unmatched bases: 6. The CDR3 has 15 amino acids. Per the germline V gene, CDR1 is ENHRY and CDR2 is SYGVKD. CDR3 region: CAISDYGQGDYGYTF. In DNA form, the CDR3 reads TGTGCCATCAGTGATTATGGACAGGGAGACTATGGCTACACCTTC.

The chain links TRBV2 to TRBJ2-7, with D possibly matching TRBD1 (5 bases). Germline V gene sequence: CDR1 SNHLY, CDR2 FYNNEI. Trimming removed 5 bases at V and 4 bases at J, with 9 bases between. The CDR3 is 12 residues long. The CDR3 loop is CASSLRAYEQYF. The CDR3 nucleotides are TGTGCCAGCAGTCTCAGGGCTTACGAGCAGTACTTC.

J is TRBJ2-5 and V is TRBV5-4, with D possibly called TRBD1 or TRBD2 (5 bases each). The V gene lost 2 bases and the J gene lost 3 bases, with 17 bases spanning the gap. CDR3 length equals 16 residues. Germline CDR1 SGHNT, CDR2 YYREEE (reference sequence). The CDR3 DNA reads TGTGCCAGCAGCTTTCAAACCGGGGCCACTAAAGAGACCCAGTACTTC. It encodes CASSFQTGATKETQYF.

This clone was seen more than once but under ten times. The rearrangement links TRBV5-6 to TRBJ1-1; D remains ambiguous. Germline V gives CDR1 SGHDT, CDR2 YYEEEE. V shed 3 bases and J shed 5 bases, with 5 bases lying between them. The length of the CDR3 is 11 residues. The CDR3 DNA is TGTGCCAGCAGCTACTTTACTGAAGCTTTCTTT. This encodes CASSYFTEAFF.

The rearrangement uses TRBV6-1 and TRBJ1-2; tentatively, D is TRBD1 (6 bases). The DNA end is more similar to TRBJ2-7, so the J call may be wrong. Germline CDR1 and CDR2: MNHNS and SASEGT. CDR3 length: 13 amino acids. CDR3: CASSFSGAGEQYF. In DNA, the CDR3 is TGTGCCAGCAGTTTTTCAGGGGCTGGCGAGCAGTACTTC.